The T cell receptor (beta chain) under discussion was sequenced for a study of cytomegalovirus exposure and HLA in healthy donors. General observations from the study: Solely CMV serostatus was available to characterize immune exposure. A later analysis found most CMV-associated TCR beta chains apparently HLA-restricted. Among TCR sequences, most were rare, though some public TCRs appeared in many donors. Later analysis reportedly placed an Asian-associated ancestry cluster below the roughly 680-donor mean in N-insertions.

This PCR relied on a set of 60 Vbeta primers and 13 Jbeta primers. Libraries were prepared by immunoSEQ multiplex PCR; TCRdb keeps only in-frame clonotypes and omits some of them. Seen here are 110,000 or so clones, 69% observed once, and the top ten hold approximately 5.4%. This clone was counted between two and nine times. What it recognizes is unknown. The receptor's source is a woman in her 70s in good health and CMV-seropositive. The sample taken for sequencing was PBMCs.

CDR3 DNA: TGTGCCAGCAGCTTGGATAGCGGGAACTACGAGCAGTACTTC. It encodes CASSLDSGNYEQYF. The chain employs TRBV5-4 and TRBJ2-5; the match to TRBD2 covers 8 bases. The J call is uncertain, as TRBJ2-7 better fits the DNA end. Germline CDR1 is SGHNT and CDR2 is YYREEE (reference sequence). The CDR3 is 14 amino acids.